The 31 T cell receptor beta chains presented below share a single source sample, sequenced in a study of T-cell memory formation after mild COVID-19. TCRdb reprocessed the 5' RACE reads via MiXCR and lists one record per CDR3 protein. The data show about 350,000 distinct CDR3 sequences, with 14% seen just once and roughly a fifth held by the top ten. Sequences were obtained from PBMCs or a T cell subset sorted from them (not recorded which). The receptors shown here come from a man between 18 and 35 years old who had mild COVID-19 (a few samples of this study predate the infection). Cell type and time point are not known.

In this sample, this clonotype turned up a few times. This chain connects TRBV6-5 to TRBJ1-4; D gene unclear. There are 16 residues in the CDR3. Trimming cost V 6 bases and J 0 bases, with 14 bases left between them. Germline lookup yields CDR1 MNHEY and CDR2 SVGAGI. The CDR3 region is CASSPSRQATNEKLFF. The DNA of the CDR3 is TGTGCCAGCAGCCCAAGCAGACAAGCAACTAATGAAAAACTGTTTTTT.

This clonotype was detected ten times or more. The rearrangement links TRBV7-2 to TRBJ1-2; perhaps TRBD1 as D (5 bases). Trimming took 1 base from V and 3 from J, leaving 9 bases between them. Germline CDR1 SGHTA, CDR2 FQGNSA. The CDR3 is 14 amino acids. CDR3 residues: CASSLVGGDYGYTF. CDR3 bases: TGTGCCAGCAGCTTAGTCGGGGGAGACTATGGCTACACCTTC.

This clonotype showed up just a few times. The chain joins TRBV7-3 to TRBJ1-1; a weak D match, TRBD1 (5 bases). Germline CDR1 and CDR2: SGHTA and FQGTGA. The V end lost 2 bases, the J end lost 6 bases, and 10 bases lay between the germline ends. This CDR3 contains 13 residues. CDR3 region: CASSLSPGAEAFF. The DNA of the CDR3 is TGTGCCAGCAGCTTATCGCCGGGGGCTGAAGCTTTCTTT.

This clonotype came up many times. The rearrangement joins TRBV7-9 to TRBJ2-4, with D unresolved. Trimming left V 2 bases short and J 7 bases short, with 12 bases between. The CDR3 has 14 residues. The germline gives CDR1 SEHNR, CDR2 FQNEAQ (reference sequence). The CDR3 protein is CASSLTWRSNIQYF. Here the CDR3 DNA reads TGTGCCAGCAGCTTAACATGGCGGTCGAACATTCAGTACTTC.

The rearrangement links TRBV4-3 to TRBJ2-1; D is ambiguous. Trimming pared 5 bases from V and 3 bases from J, leaving 17 bases between. This CDR3 is 16 amino acids long. Per germline, CDR1 LGHNA and CDR2 YSLEER. The CDR3 protein is CASSRRGNLDYNEQFF. CDR3 coding DNA: TGCGCCAGCAGCAGAAGAGGAAATCTAGACTACAATGAGCAGTTCTTC.

This clonotype was counted many times. Compared with germline, one end of the junction differs, possibly owing to a read error. This rearrangement joins TRBV5-1 to TRBJ2-7, with D tentatively TRBD1 (6 bases). The CDR3 totals 14 residues. Germline loops: CDR1 SGHRS, CDR2 YFSETQ. CDR3 residues: CASRLGTQPGEQYF. As DNA, the CDR3 is TGCGCCAGCAGGTTGGGGACACAGCCGGGCGAGCAGTACTTC.

At least ten counts were recorded for this clonotype. The chain links TRBV20-1 to TRBJ1-6; D is unresolved. This CDR3 comprises 14 residues. With 5 bases removed from V and 3 bases from J, the gap between germline ends came to 11 bases. Germline V gene sequence: CDR1 DFQATT, CDR2 SNEGSKA (reference sequence). CDR3 DNA sequence: TGCAGTGCTCCCCAGGCCCTCTATAATTCACCCCTCCACTTT. Protein: CSAPQALYNSPLHF.

This clonotype was picked up many times. The chain recombines TRBV20-1 with TRBJ1-2; 7 bases agree with TRBD1. CDR3 length equals 13 residues. The V gene end was trimmed by 5 bases and the J gene end by 2 bases; junction bases not matched to a gene: 5. Germline V CDR1 and CDR2: DFQATT, SNEGSKA (reference sequence). DNA for the CDR3: TGCAGTGCTTCCAAGGACAGGAACTATGGCTACACCTTC. It translates to CSASKDRNYGYTF.

The V gene is TRBV7-2, the J gene TRBJ2-5; D gene unclear. CDR1 and CDR2 from the germline V gene are SGHTA and FQGNSA. The CDR3 is 13 residues long. Between the trimmed V and J ends, which lost 5 bases and 4 bases, there was a span of 11 bases. The CDR3 here is CASSRARSETQYF. The CDR3 DNA reads as TGTGCCAGCAGCCGGGCGAGGTCAGAGACCCAGTACTTC.

This clonotype was observed a few times. The chain is built from TRBV12-3 or TRBV12-4 and TRBJ2-1; the D gene is possibly TRBD2 (7 bases). This CDR3 is 15 amino acids long. Trimming took off 8 bases at V and 8 bases at J, with 22 bases between the two ends. CDR3 nucleotides: TGTGCCAGCCTGTTGGCGGGGGCCCCCCCCTATGAGCAGTTCTTC. Its translation: CASLLAGAPPYEQFF.

The V and J genes are TRBV20-1 and TRBJ1-1; no clear D gene. V was pared by 1 base and J by 4 bases, with 13 bases between. In germline, CDR1 is DFQATT, CDR2 SNEGSKA (reference sequence). The CDR3 is 14 amino acids. CDR3 in amino acids: CSARVPGSFTEAFF. Written as DNA, the CDR3 is TGCAGTGCTAGAGTTCCGGGGTCCTTCACTGAAGCTTTCTTT.

The J gene is TRBJ1-2, the V gene TRBV6-5; perhaps TRBD1 as D (6 bases). V lost 10 bases and J 5 bases, leaving 29 bases between the germline ends. Germline assignment: CDR1 MNHEY and CDR2 SVGAGI. CDR3 length: 17 residues. The CDR3 is CATRTPPLQGRRYGYTF. DNA of the CDR3: TGTGCCACCCGAACCCCACCCTTACAGGGTAGGAGATATGGCTACACCTTC.

This sequence joins TRBV6-1 and TRBJ1-6; tentative D call: TRBD1 (6 bases). The V gene's germline CDR1 is MNHNS and CDR2 SASEGT. CDR3 length equals 16 residues. V was clipped by 5 bases and J by 0 bases, with 11 bases between them. CDR3 loop: CASSKGQSSYNSPLHF. The CDR3, as DNA: TGTGCCAGCAGTAAAGGACAGAGCTCCTATAATTCACCCCTCCACTTT.

This clonotype has at least ten counts. The V and J genes are TRBV12-3 or TRBV12-4 and TRBJ2-3; TRBD2 aligns across 9 bases. Trimming took 3 bases from V and 5 from J; bases not matched to a gene: 6. The CDR3 loop spans 15 amino acids. CDR3 protein: CASSFRAGGVDTQYF. In DNA, the CDR3 is TGTGCCAGCAGTTTCCGGGCGGGGGGGGTAGATACGCAGTATTTT.

This clonotype appeared a single time. The V gene is TRBV24-1, the J gene TRBJ2-2; TRBD1 agrees at 8 bases. Germline-derived CDR1 and CDR2 are KGHDR and SFDVKD. CDR3 size: 14 residues. The J segment lost 5 bases and the V segment lost 7 bases, leaving 5 bases of the junction unmatched. This CDR3 is CATSMTGDTGELFF. The CDR3 DNA is TGTGCCACCAGCATGACAGGGGATACCGGGGAGCTGTTTTTT.

In this sample, this clonotype turned up a few times. CDR3 region: CASSLDGASTDTQYF. The DNA for the CDR3 is TGCGCCAGCAGCTTAGATGGGGCAAGCACAGATACGCAGTATTTT. V and J are TRBV5-1 and TRBJ2-3; TRBD1 might be the D (5 bases). CDR1 is SGHRS, CDR2 YFSETQ, per germline. V was cut by 2 bases and J by 0 bases, with 10 bases left in between. The CDR3 runs 15 residues.

The gene calls are TRBV20-1 and TRBJ2-3; TRBD2 agrees at 9 bases. The length of the CDR3 is 14 residues. The V gene's germline CDR1 is DFQATT and CDR2 SNEGSKA (reference sequence). The CDR3 sequence is CRVQRGVSTDTQYF. Here the CDR3 DNA reads TGCAGAGTCCAGCGGGGGGTAAGCACAGATACGCAGTATTTT.

A remark on this clonotype: This may stem from a read error, because a much larger clone lies one nucleotide away. The CDR3 DNA follows: TGTGCCAGCAGCTTACTTTCCGTGGACACTGAAGCTTTCTTT. Translated: CASSLLSVDTEAFF. The chain employs TRBV7-2 and TRBJ1-1; D remains unclear. Germline lookup yields CDR1 SGHTA and CDR2 FQGNSA. This CDR3 comprises 14 residues. V was trimmed by 2 bases and J by 3 bases, leaving 10 bases between them.

The table lists this clonotype with a few counts. This sequence joins TRBV11-1 and TRBJ2-1, with 7 bases aligning to TRBD2. The CDR3 has 14 residues. With V trimmed by 3 bases and J by 9 bases, 8 bases remained unmatched. Germline CDR1 SGHAT, CDR2 FQDESV (reference sequence). The CDR3 DNA is TGTGCCAGCAGCTTTTGGACTAGTCGGGGTGAGCAGTTCTTC. As protein: CASSFWTSRGEQFF.

The gene calls are TRBV7-2 and TRBJ2-7; weak D call: TRBD2 (5 bases). Between the trimmed V and J ends, which lost 10 bases and 7 bases, there was a span of 17 bases. This CDR3 has 12 amino acids. Germline CDR1 and CDR2: SGHTA and FQGNSA. The DNA for the CDR3 is TGTGCCACCGCCGGGATCTCCCTTGAGCAGTACTTC. Its translation is CATAGISLEQYF.

This clonotype was detected only a few times. The genes are TRBV7-2 and TRBJ1-1; D is uncertain. CDR1 SGHTA and CDR2 FQGNSA come from the germline V gene. V was shortened by 4 bases and J by 3 bases, with 3 bases between the two germline ends. CDR3 size: 11 residues. The CDR3 is CASSSYTEAFF. The CDR3 nucleotides are TGTGCCAGCAGCTCCTACACTGAAGCTTTCTTT.

The chain is built from TRBV7-9 and TRBJ1-3, with no clear D. Deletions cut 0 bases from V and 7 bases from J, with 13 bases between. The germline V gene has CDR1 SEHNR and CDR2 FQNEAQ (reference sequence). The CDR3 has 15 amino acids. The CDR3 is CASSLALGGGNTIYF. The CDR3 DNA is TGTGCCAGCAGCTTAGCGCTCGGAGGAGGGAACACCATATATTTT.

V and J are TRBV5-1 and TRBJ2-3; TRBD2 might be the D (5 bases). This CDR3 region has 16 residues. Germline values: CDR1 SGHRS, CDR2 YFSETQ. Trimming shortened V by 0 bases and J by 2 bases, and 13 bases separated the two germline ends. This CDR3 is CASSLGNLANTDTQYF. CDR3 DNA sequence: TGCGCCAGCAGCTTGGGTAACCTAGCTAACACAGATACGCAGTATTTT.

In its sample, this clonotype was seen a few times. The J gene is TRBJ1-1, the V gene TRBV20-1, with D possibly TRBD1 on 6 matching bases. Trimming stripped 0 bases from V and 11 bases from J, with 16 bases between. This CDR3 region has 13 residues. Germline lookup yields CDR1 DFQATT and CDR2 SNEGSKA (reference sequence). DNA for the CDR3: TGCAGTGCTAGAGATCCTCACAGGGAGAACGCTTTCTTT. Protein product: CSARDPHRENAFF.

The table lists this clonotype with a few counts. J is TRBJ1-2 and V is TRBV5-1, with TRBD1 matching 7 bases. V dropped 4 bases and J dropped 6; count of bases not matched to a gene: 6. The CDR3 covers 13 residues. Germline loops: CDR1 SGHRS, CDR2 YFSETQ. In nucleotides, the CDR3 is TGCGCCAGCAGCGCCGAGGGGGCCCATGGCTACACCTTC. This codes for CASSAEGAHGYTF.

Only a few counts were recorded for this clonotype. The chain carries TRBV5-6 and TRBJ2-7, with D perhaps being TRBD1 or TRBD2 (5 bases each). CDR3 length: 14 residues. The V gene's germline CDR1 is SGHDT and CDR2 YYEEEE. Trimming pared 5 bases from V and 3 bases from J, leaving 15 bases between. CDR3 amino acids: CASSTPGRFYEQYV. The CDR3 DNA is TGTGCCAGCAGTACTCCGGGACGGTTCTACGAGCAGTACGTC.

The chain couples TRBV5-8 to TRBJ2-1; D is unresolved. V lost 0 bases, J lost 3 bases, and 4 bases lay in between. Germline values: CDR1 SGHTS, CDR2 YDEGEE. The CDR3 spans 13 residues. CDR3 amino acids: CASSLEIYNEQFF. CDR3 in DNA: TGTGCCAGCAGCTTGGAGATCTACAATGAGCAGTTCTTC.

This clonotype was detected ten times or more. The V call is TRBV5-1, the J call TRBJ2-3; D possibly corresponds to TRBD2 (5 bases). Trimming cost V 4 bases and J 2 bases, with 23 bases left between them. Germline loops: CDR1 SGHRS, CDR2 YFSETQ. This CDR3 region has 18 residues. The CDR3 protein is CASSPRSGWRLITDTQYF. The CDR3 DNA sequence: TGCGCCAGCAGCCCTCGATCTGGGTGGAGGCTTATCACAGATACGCAGTATTTT. Complete variable domain (other parts from reference TRBV5-1 and TRBJ2-3): KAGVTQTPRYLIKTRGQQVTLSCSPISGHRSVSWYQQTPGQGLQFLFEYFSETQRNKGNFPGRFSGRQFSNSRSEMNVSTLELGDSALYLCASSPRSGWRLITDTQYFGPGTRLTVL.

This clonotype was picked up many times. The chain couples TRBV12-3 or TRBV12-4 to TRBJ1-1, with D perhaps TRBD1 (5 bases). CDR3 length: 11 residues. Trimming pared 0 bases from V and 13 bases from J, leaving 9 bases between. Here the CDR3 reads CASSLAGAVFF. CDR3 bases: TGTGCCAGCAGTTTAGCAGGGGCTGTTTTCTTT.

This clonotype was counted only a few times. The V call is TRBV10-3, the J call TRBJ2-7; D call uncertain. The CDR3 totals 13 residues. V was clipped by 1 base and J by 2 bases, with 6 bases between them. Germline V CDR1 and CDR2: ENHRY, SYGVKD. The CDR3 region has the DNA TGTGCCATCAGTGAGTGCTCGGCCTACGAGCAGTACGTC. It is translated as CAISECSAYEQYV.

This clonotype was detected a few times. The V call is TRBV7-9, the J call TRBJ2-1, with TRBD1 matching 7 bases. Looked up from germline, CDR1 is SEHNR and CDR2 is FQNEAQ (reference sequence). This CDR3 spans 13 amino acids. V gave up 6 bases and J gave up 5 bases; unmatched junction bases: 4. CDR3 in DNA: TGTGCCAGCAGGGAGACAGGGCACAATGAGCAGTTCTTC. Translated, it gives CASRETGHNEQFF.